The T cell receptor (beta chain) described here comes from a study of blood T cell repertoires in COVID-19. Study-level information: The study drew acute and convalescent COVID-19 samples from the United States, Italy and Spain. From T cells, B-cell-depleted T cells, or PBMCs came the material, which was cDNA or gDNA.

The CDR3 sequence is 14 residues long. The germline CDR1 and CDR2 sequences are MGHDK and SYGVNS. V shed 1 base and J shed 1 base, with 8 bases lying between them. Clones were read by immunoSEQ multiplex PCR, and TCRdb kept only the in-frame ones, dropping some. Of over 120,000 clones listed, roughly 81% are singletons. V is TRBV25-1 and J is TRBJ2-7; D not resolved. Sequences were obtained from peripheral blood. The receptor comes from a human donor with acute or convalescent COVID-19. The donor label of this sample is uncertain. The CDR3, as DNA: TGTGCCAGCAGTGAATCGACATCATCCTACGAGCAGTACTTC. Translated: CASSESTSSYEQYF.